Listed below are T cell receptor beta chains from one sample, sequenced in a study of blood T cell repertoires in COVID-19. Generated by immunoSEQ multiplex PCR, the TCRdb table keeps only in-frame clones and is missing some. The sample carries approximately 300,000 clones, about 90% recorded once. The sequencing sample was made of peripheral blood. These receptors originate from a man in his late teens or twenties with active or convalescent COVID-19. CDR3s include the opening cysteine and the closing phenylalanine or tryptophan. A D gene is named only where the DNA matches it firmly. Not every row has a clone size; where given, it reads once, few, many or a size class.

clone_size	v_call	d_call	cdr3_length	j_call	cdr3_nt	cdr3_aa
few	TRBV3-1/TRBV3-2	TRBD1	15	TRBJ2-7	TGTGCCAGCAGCCATACGGGCAGGGGGTCCTACGAGCAGTACTTC	CASSHTGRGSYEQYF
few	TRBV12-5	TRBD1	15	TRBJ1-1	TGTGCTAGTGGTTTGATTGGGACAGGGAGATCTGAAGCTTTCTTT	CASGLIGTGRSEAFF
-	TRBV29-1	TRBD2	14	TRBJ2-1	TGCAGCGTTTCCGGACTAGCGGGGGGTAATGAGCAGTTCTTC	CSVSGLAGGNEQFF
-	TRBV7-8	TRBD1	16	TRBJ1-3	TGTGCCAGCAGCTCGGGGGACAGGGGAACTGGAAACACCATATATTTT	CASSSGDRGTGNTIYF
-	TRBV7-9	-	14	TRBJ1-5	TGTGCCAGCAGCTTAGGGGGGGGCCGACAGCCCCAGCATTTT	CASSLGGGRQPQHF
once	TRBV10-2	TRBD1	15	TRBJ2-7	TGCGCCAGCAGGGAACCGGGACAGGGGGCCCACGAGCAGTACTTC	CASREPGQGAHEQYF
-	TRBV10-3	TRBD2	14	TRBJ2-1	TGTGCCATCAGGGCCGGGACTAGCGGAAATGAGCAGTTCTTC	CAIRAGTSGNEQFF
-	TRBV10-3	-	17	TRBJ1-6	TGTGCCATCAGTGAGTCAAGGACTTCCATAATTAATTCACCCCTCCACTTT	CAISESRTSIINSPLHF
-	TRBV13	-	13	TRBJ2-2	TGTGCCAGCAGCTTACGGGGCACCGGGGAGCTGTTTTTT	CASSLRGTGELFF
-	TRBV9	-	16	TRBJ2-2	TGTGCCAGCAGCGCTCAGAACGGGTTCACCACCGGGGAGCTGTTTTTT	CASSAQNGFTTGELFF